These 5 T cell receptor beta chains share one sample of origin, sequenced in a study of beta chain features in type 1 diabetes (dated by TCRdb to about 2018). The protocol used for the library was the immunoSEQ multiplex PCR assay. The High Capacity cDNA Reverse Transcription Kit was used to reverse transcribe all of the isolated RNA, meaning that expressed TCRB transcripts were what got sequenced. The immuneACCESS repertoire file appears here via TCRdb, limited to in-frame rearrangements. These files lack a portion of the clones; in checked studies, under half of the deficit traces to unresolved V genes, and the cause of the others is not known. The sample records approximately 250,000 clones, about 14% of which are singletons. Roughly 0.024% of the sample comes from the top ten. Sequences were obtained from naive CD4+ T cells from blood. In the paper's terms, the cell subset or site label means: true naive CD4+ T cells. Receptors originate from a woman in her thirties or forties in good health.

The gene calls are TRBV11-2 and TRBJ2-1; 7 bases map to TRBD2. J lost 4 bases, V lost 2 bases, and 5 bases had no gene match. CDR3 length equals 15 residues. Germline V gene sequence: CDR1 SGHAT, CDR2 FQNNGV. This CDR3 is CASSLTSGVYNEQFF. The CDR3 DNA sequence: TGTGCCAGCAGCTTAACCAGCGGGGTGTACAATGAGCAGTTCTTC.

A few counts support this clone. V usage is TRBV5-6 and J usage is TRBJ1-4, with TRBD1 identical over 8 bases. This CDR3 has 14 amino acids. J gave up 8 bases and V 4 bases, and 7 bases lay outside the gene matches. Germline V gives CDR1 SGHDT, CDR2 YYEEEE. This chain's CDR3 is CASSLQGADEKLFF. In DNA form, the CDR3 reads TGTGCCAGCAGCCTGCAGGGGGCTGACGAAAAACTGTTTTTT.

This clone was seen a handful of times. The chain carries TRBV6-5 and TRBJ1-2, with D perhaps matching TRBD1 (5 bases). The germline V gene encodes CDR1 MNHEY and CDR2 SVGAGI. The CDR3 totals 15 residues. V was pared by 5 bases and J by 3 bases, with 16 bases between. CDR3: CASSKEGTLHYGYTF. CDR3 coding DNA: TGTGCCAGCAGTAAGGAGGGGACGCTTCACTATGGCTACACCTTC.

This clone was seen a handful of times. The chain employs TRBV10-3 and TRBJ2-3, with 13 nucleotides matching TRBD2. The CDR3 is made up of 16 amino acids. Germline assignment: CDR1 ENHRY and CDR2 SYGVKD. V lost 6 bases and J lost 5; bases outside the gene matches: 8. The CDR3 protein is CAISDPLAGGGDTQYF. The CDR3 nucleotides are TGTGCCATCAGCGACCCACTAGCGGGGGGGGGAGATACGCAGTATTTT.

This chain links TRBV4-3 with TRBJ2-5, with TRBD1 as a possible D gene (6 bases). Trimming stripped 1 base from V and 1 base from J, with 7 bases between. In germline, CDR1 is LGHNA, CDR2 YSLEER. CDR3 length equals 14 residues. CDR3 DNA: TGCGCCAGCAGCCAAGGGACAGTCCAAGAGACCCAGTACTTC. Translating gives CASSQGTVQETQYF.